The entry that follows covers one T cell receptor (beta chain) sequence. Its cognate antigen has yet to be identified. Base quality data are lacking; no much larger clone is found one base away. The receptor library was made with the immunoSEQ multiplex PCR assay. TCRdb provides this immuneACCESS table in a form limited to in-frame rearrangements. Some clones are lacking; in checked studies, under half of them reflect an unresolved V gene, and why the rest are absent is not known. The sample has tens of thousands of clones on record, roughly 91% of them singletons. Together, the top ten hold more than 1.4% of the sample. These data belong to a study of T cell changes during pregnancy in multiple sclerosis (dated by TCRdb to the late 2010s). For context, the study as a whole: Changes in the T cell repertoire over the course of pregnancy were examined in this study in women with multiple sclerosis.

The germline V gene encodes CDR1 SGHRS and CDR2 YFSETQ. After removal of 2 bases from V and 3 bases from J, the junction retains 5 bases not matched to a gene. From its cysteine to its phenylalanine, the CDR3 spans 15 amino acids. Only the CDR3 portion is preserved as DNA: 45 bases, with reading frame beginning at the first base. The TCR sequence derives from a female donor with multiple sclerosis, enrolled in a pregnancy study. This chain joins TRBV5-1 to TRBJ2-1, with 7 bases matching TRBD1. Material for sequencing was PBMCs (not recorded whether the cells were cultured). The CDR3 protein sequence reads: CASSFMTGLYNEQFF. The nucleotide sequence is TGCGCCAGCAGCTTTATGACAGGGCTCTACAATGAGCAGTTCTTC.